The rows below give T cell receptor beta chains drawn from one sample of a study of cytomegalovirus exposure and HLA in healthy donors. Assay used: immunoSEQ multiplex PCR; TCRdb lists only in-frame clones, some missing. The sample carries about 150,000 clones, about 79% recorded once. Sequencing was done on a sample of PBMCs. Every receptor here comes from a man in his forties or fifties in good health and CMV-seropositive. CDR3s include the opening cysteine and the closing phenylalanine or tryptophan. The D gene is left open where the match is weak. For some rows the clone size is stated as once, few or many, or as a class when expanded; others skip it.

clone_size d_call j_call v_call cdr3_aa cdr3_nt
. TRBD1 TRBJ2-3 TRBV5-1 CASSLTGAPTDTQYF TGCGCCAGCAGCCTGACAGGGGCCCCCACAGATACGCAGTATTTT
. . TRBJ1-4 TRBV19 CASSRGIDNEKLFF TGTGCCAGTAGTCGGGGGATAGATAATGAAAAACTGTTTTTT
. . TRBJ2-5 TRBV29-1 CSVVWSGETQYF TGCAGCGTTGTTTGGTCAGGAGAGACCCAGTACTTC
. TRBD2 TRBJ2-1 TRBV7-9 CASSSSGRAQGNEQFF TGTGCCAGCAGCTCCTCCGGGAGGGCTCAGGGCAATGAGCAGTTCTTC
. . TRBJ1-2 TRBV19 CASSERGANGYTF TGTGCCAGTAGTGAGCGGGGGGCGAATGGCTACACCTTC
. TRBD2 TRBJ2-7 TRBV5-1 CASSPLSGGINEQYF TGCGCCAGCAGCCCCCTCAGCGGGGGAATTAACGAGCAGTACTTC
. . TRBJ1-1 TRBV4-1 CASSQRGGLVEAFF TGCGCCAGCAGCCAAAGGGGGGGGCTGGTTGAAGCTTTCTTT
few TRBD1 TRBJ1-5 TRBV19 CASRDRWSNQPQHF TGTGCCAGTAGGGACAGGTGGAGCAATCAGCCCCAGCATTTT
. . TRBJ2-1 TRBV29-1 CSVESSLYNEQFF TGCAGCGTTGAGTCGTCCCTCTACAATGAGCAGTTCTTC
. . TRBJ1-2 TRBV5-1 CASSLDRGYTF TGCGCCAGCAGCTTGGACAGAGGCTACACCTTC
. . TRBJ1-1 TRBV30 CAWSRLEFDDAEAFF TGTGCCTGGAGTCGGCTGGAGTTCGATGATGCTGAAGCTTTCTTT
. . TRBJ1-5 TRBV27 CASSLSASPINQPQHF TGTGCCAGCAGTTTGAGTGCGTCCCCCATCAATCAGCCCCAGCATTTT
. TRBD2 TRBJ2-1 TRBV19 CASSPPGSGRDNEQFF TGTGCCAGTAGTCCGCCGGGTAGCGGGAGGGACAATGAGCAGTTCTTC
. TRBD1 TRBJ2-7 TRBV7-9 CASSLTDRGPSYEQYF TGTGCCAGCAGCTTAACGGACAGGGGGCCCTCCTACGAGCAGTACTTC
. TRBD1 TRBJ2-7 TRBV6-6 CASSYSTGGLDEQYF TGTGCCAGCAGTTACTCGACAGGGGGCTTGGACGAGCAGTACTTC
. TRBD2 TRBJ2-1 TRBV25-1 CASTGLAGGQGEQFF TGTGCCAGCACCGGACTAGCGGGAGGGCAGGGTGAGCAGTTCTTC
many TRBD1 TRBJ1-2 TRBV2 CASSEWGQGDYGYTF TGTGCCAGCAGTGAATGGGGACAGGGGGACTATGGCTACACCTTC
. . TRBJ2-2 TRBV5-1 CASSQRTGTGELFF TGCGCCAGCAGCCAACGAACAGGGACCGGGGAGCTGTTTTTT
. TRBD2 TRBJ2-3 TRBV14 CASSASKRDYTDTQYF TGTGCCAGCAGCGCCAGTAAACGGGACTACACAGATACGCAGTATTTT
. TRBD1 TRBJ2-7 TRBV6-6 CASSYRQGRSYEQYF TGTGCCAGCAGTTACAGACAGGGGCGCTCCTACGAGCAGTACTTC
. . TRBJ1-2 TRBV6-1 CASLGGYGYTF TGTGCCAGCCTAGGGGGCTATGGCTACACCTTC
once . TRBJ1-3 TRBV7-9 CASSPLGEASSGNTIYF TGTGCCAGCAGCCCCCTCGGGGAGGCTAGCTCTGGAAACACCATATATTTT
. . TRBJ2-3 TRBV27 CASSTRQRLSTDTQYF TGTGCCAGCAGTACTCGACAGCGCCTCAGCACAGATACGCAGTATTTT
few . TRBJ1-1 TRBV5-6 CASSLPGGWGNTEAFF TGTGCCAGCAGCTTACCAGGAGGATGGGGAAACACTGAAGCTTTCTTT
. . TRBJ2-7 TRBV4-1 CASSHSHSNRDEQYF TGCGCCAGCAGCCACTCGCACTCCAACCGGGACGAGCAGTACTTC
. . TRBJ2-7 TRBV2 CARRGRDGDEQYF TGTGCTAGGAGGGGCAGGGATGGCGACGAGCAGTACTTC
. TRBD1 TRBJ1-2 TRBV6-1 CASTPIRGTVGF TGTGCCTCCACTCCTATACGCGGGACAGTAGGCTTC
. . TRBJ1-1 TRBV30 CAWGRPPRAEAFF TGTGCCTGGGGCCGTCCCCCCCGGGCTGAAGCTTTCTTT
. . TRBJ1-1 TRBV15 CATSRDREVRTEAFF TGTGCCACCAGCAGAGACAGGGAGGTTCGCACTGAAGCTTTCTTT
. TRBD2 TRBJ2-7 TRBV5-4 CASSPGTSGGEQYF TGTGCCAGCAGCCCCGGGACTAGCGGGGGGGAGCAGTACTTC
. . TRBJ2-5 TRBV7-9 CASSLNPVTQYF TGTGCCAGCAGCTTAAATCCGGTGACCCAGTACTTC
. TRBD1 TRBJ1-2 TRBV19 CASSGDRAGGYTF TGTGCCAGTAGTGGGGACAGGGCTGGAGGCTACACCTTC
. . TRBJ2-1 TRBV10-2 CASSTTGYNEQFF TGCGCCAGCAGTACCACAGGGTACAATGAGCAGTTCTTC
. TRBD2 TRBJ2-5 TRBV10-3 CAISDSGLAGGETQYF TGTGCCATCAGTGACTCGGGACTAGCGGGCGGGGAGACCCAGTACTTC
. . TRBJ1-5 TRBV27 CASSSQGVGNQPQHF TGTGCCAGCAGCTCACAGGGAGTGGGCAATCAGCCCCAGCATTTT
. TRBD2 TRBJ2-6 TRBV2 CASTEPGLAGVWGSGANVLTF TGTGCCAGCACCGAACCGGGACTAGCGGGGGTTTGGGGCTCTGGGGCCAACGTCCTGACTTTC
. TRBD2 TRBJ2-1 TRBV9 CASSVAGGRSENEQFF TGTGCCAGCAGCGTAGCGGGGGGGCGGTCTGAAAATGAGCAGTTCTTC
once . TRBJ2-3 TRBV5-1 CASSPLYGGGGADTQYF TGCGCCAGCAGCCCCCTCTATGGCGGGGGCGGGGCAGATACGCAGTATTTT
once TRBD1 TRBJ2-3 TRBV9 CASSVGRAGTGTDTQYF TGTGCCAGCAGCGTCGGTCGGGCCGGGACAGGCACAGATACGCAGTATTTT
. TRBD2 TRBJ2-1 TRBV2 CASTEGNSGRFNEQFF TGTGCCAGCACCGAGGGGAATAGCGGGAGGTTCAATGAGCAGTTCTTC
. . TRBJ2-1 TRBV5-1 CASSLGVVGAYNEQFF TGCGCCAGCAGCTTGGGTGTGGTGGGGGCTTACAATGAGCAGTTCTTC
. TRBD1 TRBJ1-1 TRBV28 CASSPSTGGTEAFF TGTGCCAGCAGTCCCTCCACAGGGGGAACTGAAGCTTTCTTT
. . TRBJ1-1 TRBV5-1 CASSLVIAGNTEAFF TGCGCCAGCAGCTTGGTCATCGCAGGGAACACTGAAGCTTTCTTT
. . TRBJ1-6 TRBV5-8 CASSLGLTNSPLHF TGTGCCAGCAGCCTTGGACTGACGAATTCACCCCTCCACTTT
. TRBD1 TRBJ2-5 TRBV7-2 CASSPGQVSEETQYF TGTGCCAGCAGCCCTGGACAGGTTTCGGAAGAGACCCAGTACTTC
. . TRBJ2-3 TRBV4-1 CASSQGLSTDTQYF TGCGCCAGCAGCCAAGGACTGAGCACAGATACGCAGTATTTT